These T cell receptor beta chains were read from a single sample in a study of blood T cells in healthy people across ages. TCRdb reprocessed the 5' RACE reads with MiXCR, giving one entry per CDR3 protein. The sample yields more than 900,000 distinct CDR3 sequences, 25% to 30% seen once. The sample was also reused in another study, on T cells of mothers and their children.

The sample comprised blood. The receptor source for this set is a woman aged 40 to 50 in good health. The CDR3 runs from the conserved cysteine through the conserved F or W. Fields, in order: V gene, D gene, J gene, clone size, CDR3 protein, CDR3 DNA. A D gene is named only where the DNA matches it firmly. Clone size is given for some rows only: seen once, a few or many times, or a class if the clone is expanded.

>TRBV7-2|TRBD2|TRBJ2-2|.
CASSFKRGGRNSGELFF
TGTGCCAGCAGCTTCAAGCGGGGGGGTCGGAATTCCGGGGAGCTGTTTTTT
>TRBV5-1|.|TRBJ2-3|many
CASSGLATLTDTQYF
TGCGCCAGCAGCGGATTAGCAACCCTCACGGATACGCAGTATTTT
>TRBV11-2|.|TRBJ1-2|.
CASSSPAGPISYGYTF
TGTGCCAGCAGCTCCCCGGCAGGTCCAATATCATATGGCTACACCTTC
>TRBV4-1|.|TRBJ1-2|few
CASSQDMEGRNYGYTF
TGCGCCAGCAGCCAAGACATGGAGGGGCGGAACTATGGCTACACCTTC
>TRBV29-1|.|TRBJ2-6|few
CSAVATGANVLTF
TGCAGCGCTGTGGCAACTGGGGCCAACGTCCTGACTTTC
>TRBV6-4|.|TRBJ1-5|.
CASNRGFNQPQHF
TGTGCCAGCAACCGGGGCTTCAATCAGCCCCAGCATTTT
>TRBV5-8|TRBD1|TRBJ2-7|many
CASSVTGGESYEQYF
TGTGCCAGCAGCGTTACAGGGGGCGAATCCTACGAGCAGTACTTC
>TRBV4-3|.|TRBJ2-3|many
CASSQSQAGTVMNTQYF
TGCGCCAGCAGCCAATCACAGGCAGGGACCGTGATGAATACGCAGTATTTT
>TRBV6-6|TRBD2|TRBJ2-2|few
CASSTSGASGTGELFF
TGTGCCAGCTCGACTAGCGGGGCCTCGGGCACCGGGGAGCTGTTTTTT
>TRBV24-1|.|TRBJ2-3|.
CATSDTRSTDTQYF
TGTGCCACCAGTGATACCCGTAGCACAGATACGCAGTATTTT
>TRBV7-2|.|TRBJ1-5|few
CASSYLGNQPQHF
TGTGCCAGCAGTTATCTCGGGAACCAGCCCCAGCATTTT
>TRBV5-1|.|TRBJ2-3|few
CASSLWDTQYF
TGCGCCAGCAGCTTGTGGGATACGCAGTATTTT
>TRBV2|TRBD1|TRBJ1-5|.
CASSGTGAQPQHF
TGTGCCAGCAGTGGGACAGGGGCTCAGCCCCAGCATTTT
>TRBV20-1|.|TRBJ2-1|.
CSTRSNREGNEQFF
TGCAGTACTAGATCTAACAGGGAGGGCAATGAGCAGTTCTTC
>TRBV6-5|TRBD2|TRBJ2-4|many
CASRGGLAGINIQYF
TGTGCCAGCAGGGGGGGACTAGCGGGGATAAACATTCAGTACTTC
>TRBV2|.|TRBJ1-1|.
CASVRAEAFF
TGTGCCAGCGTGAGGGCTGAAGCTTTCTTT
>TRBV4-3|TRBD2|TRBJ2-5|.
CASSHEAGEETQYF
TGCGCCAGCAGCCACGAGGCGGGAGAAGAGACCCAGTACTTC
>TRBV4-2|.|TRBJ2-7|.
CASSQAGTVAYEQYF
TGTGCCAGCAGCCAAGCTGGGACTGTTGCCTACGAGCAGTACTTC
>TRBV20-1|TRBD1|TRBJ1-6|few
CSALPGQGYSPLHF
TGCAGTGCACTCCCGGGACAGGGCTATTCACCCCTCCACTTT
>TRBV29-1|TRBD1|TRBJ2-5|many
CSVEDISDRGVETQYF
TGCAGCGTTGAAGATATCTCTGACAGGGGGGTGGAGACCCAGTACTTC
>TRBV12-5|.|TRBJ2-1|few
CASAARGNEQFF
TGTGCTAGTGCGGCCAGGGGCAATGAGCAGTTCTTC
>TRBV9|TRBD1|TRBJ2-3|many
CASSGRTGGSTDTQYF
TGTGCCAGCAGCGGAAGGACAGGGGGGAGCACAGATACGCAGTATTTT
>TRBV20-1|TRBD2|TRBJ2-1|few
CSASGGGPYNEQFF
TGCAGTGCCAGTGGCGGGGGGCCATACAATGAGCAGTTCTTC
>TRBV5-1|.|TRBJ1-1|.
CASSLDPGGGTEAFF
TGCGCCAGCAGCTTGGATCCCGGCGGTGGGACTGAAGCTTTCTTT
>TRBV27|.|TRBJ1-6|.
CASSYTYNSPLHF
TGTGCCAGCAGTTACACATATAATTCACCCCTCCACTTT
>TRBV30|.|TRBJ1-1|.
CAWEGQNTEAFF
TGTGCCTGGGAGGGGCAGAACACTGAAGCTTTCTTT
>TRBV12-3/TRBV12-4|TRBD1|TRBJ1-5|.
CASSLTWTGNQPQHF
TGTGCCAGCAGTTTAACCTGGACAGGAAATCAGCCCCAGCATTTT
>TRBV29-1|TRBD1|TRBJ2-7|many
CSVRTGLRSYEQYF
TGCAGCGTAAGGACAGGGTTAAGATCCTACGAGCAGTACTTC
>TRBV7-9|.|TRBJ1-5|few
CASSGDLGNQPQHF
TGTGCCAGCAGCGGTGATTTGGGGAATCAGCCCCAGCATTTT
>TRBV12-3/TRBV12-4|.|TRBJ1-1|once
CASRLQADAEAFF
TGTGCCAGCAGACTGCAGGCGGACGCTGAAGCTTTCTTT
>TRBV2|.|TRBJ1-2|.
CASSEGVRGHYGYTF
TGTGCCAGCAGCGAAGGGGTCAGGGGCCACTATGGCTACACCTTC
>TRBV15|.|TRBJ2-1|.
CATSEGTAGYNEQFF
TGTGCCACCAGCGAAGGGACGGCGGGCTACAATGAGCAGTTCTTC
>TRBV5-1|.|TRBJ1-4|few
CASSLALGGDEKLFF
TGCGCCAGCAGCTTGGCCTTGGGGGGAGATGAAAAACTGTTTTTT
>TRBV4-2|.|TRBJ2-3|.
CASSQEGTKADTQYF
TGTGCCAGCAGCCAAGAAGGGACAAAGGCAGATACGCAGTATTTT
>TRBV11-2|.|TRBJ2-4|few
CASSFDRFGEQYF
TGTGCCAGCAGCTTCGACAGGTTCGGGGAGCAGTACTTC
>TRBV30|.|TRBJ2-7|few
CAWGSRDGLYEQYF
TGTGCCTGGGGATCCCGGGACGGTCTATACGAGCAGTACTTC
>TRBV18|.|TRBJ1-1|few
CASSPQRENTEAFF
TGTGCCAGCTCACCACAGAGAGAGAACACTGAAGCTTTCTTT
>TRBV18|TRBD1|TRBJ1-1|few
CASSPLDQGARNTEAFF
TGTGCCAGCTCACCACTCGACCAGGGGGCGCGGAACACTGAAGCTTTCTTT
>TRBV20-1|.|TRBJ2-6|many
CSAIRGANVLTF
TGCAGTGCCATTAGAGGGGCCAACGTCCTGACTTTC
>TRBV11-3|TRBD2|TRBJ2-1|.
CASSLEAGREQFF
TGTGCCAGCAGCTTAGAAGCGGGGCGTGAGCAGTTCTTC
>TRBV20-1|TRBD1|TRBJ2-3|few
CSARGRVQGAVADTQYF
TGCAGTGCTAGAGGCCGGGTACAGGGGGCAGTGGCAGATACGCAGTATTTT